The clone carrying this T cell receptor (beta chain) was observed at least ten times. The CDR3 length is 16 residues. Trimming cost V 0 bases and J 4 bases, with 15 bases left between them. The germline CDR1 and CDR2 sequences are GTSNPN and SVGIG (reference sequence). This entry comes from a study of T cells in Graves' hyperthyroidism and ophthalmopathy. Authors of the study amplified TCR beta CDR3 regions from RNA transcripts. The primer set for the first-round RT-PCR of the TCR CDR3 was HTBI. From the multiplex PCR reads, TCRdb called clonotypes with MiXCR, one entry per CDR3 protein. The sample gives 500,000 to 750,000 distinct CDR3 sequences, 15% to 17% of which show up once; about 7% is in the top ten.

This clonotype was sampled from a woman in her thirties with Graves' hyperthyroidism. This rearrangement joins TRBV30 to TRBJ2-2, with a possible D match to TRBD1 (7 bases). The source material was blood. CDR3 coding DNA: TGTGCCTGGAGTGTTAGGCAGGGGGGATTCACCGGGGAGCTGTTTTTT. Translation: CAWSVRQGGFTGELFF.